The 6 T cell receptor beta chains in this list originate from one sample, sequenced in a study of CD8 T cells in Susac syndrome. A quantity of about 0.5 to 1 ug RNA underwent reverse transcription using random hexamers. TCRdb reprocessed the immunoSEQ multiplex PCR reads via MiXCR and lists one record per CDR3 protein. The data contain tens of thousands of distinct CDR3 sequences, 96% of them singletons. Sequenced input: CD8+ T cells from PBMCs. The receptors shown here come from a human donor with Susac syndrome.

In its sample, this clonotype was seen once. The chain couples TRBV3-1 to TRBJ2-3; 8 positions agree with TRBD2. CDR3 length equals 18 residues. Germline assignment: CDR1 LGHDT and CDR2 YNNKEL (reference sequence). Trimming cost V 1 base and J 2 bases; bases outside gene matches: 11. Here the CDR3 reads CASSQGQGAGVLTDTQYF. The CDR3 DNA reads as TGTGCCAGCAGCCAAGGTCAGGGAGCGGGGGTTCTCACAGATACGCAGTATTTT.

The chain is built from TRBV20-1 and TRBJ1-2, with D perhaps TRBD1 (5 bases). CDR1 is DFQATT and CDR2 is SNEGSKA in the germline V gene (reference sequence). The CDR3 is made up of 15 amino acids. Trimming cost V 6 bases and J 2 bases, with 19 bases left between them. The chain's CDR3 is CSAPLGGTANYGYTF. The CDR3 nucleotides read TGCAGTGCCCCCCTGGGGGGGACCGCGAACTATGGCTACACCTTC.

The gene calls are TRBV20-1 and TRBJ2-1, with D maybe TRBD2 (6 bases). CDR1 and CDR2 (germline): DFQATT, SNEGSKA (reference sequence). Trimming left V 3 bases short and J 7 bases short, with 16 bases between. The CDR3 has 14 amino acids. CDR3 amino acids: CSAREPSSENEQFF. The DNA for the CDR3 is TGCAGTGCTAGGGAGCCGTCTAGCGAGAATGAGCAGTTCTTC.

This clonotype occurred once. The rearrangement links TRBV4-3 to TRBJ1-2, with D unresolved. The CDR3 loop spans 17 amino acids. Trimming took 1 base from V and 0 from J, leaving 15 bases between them. The V gene's germline CDR1 is LGHNA and CDR2 YSLEER. DNA of the CDR3: TGCGCCAGCAGCCAAGTGTCAGAGGGAGATCCTAACTATGGCTACACCTTC. Its protein is CASSQVSEGDPNYGYTF.

This chain links TRBV3-1 with TRBJ2-7; 8 bases align to TRBD2. CDR1 is LGHDT, CDR2 YNNKEL, per germline (reference sequence). J lost 3 bases, V lost 1 base, and 2 bases had no gene match. The CDR3 has 14 amino acids. The CDR3 loop is CASSQAGGNYEQYF. The CDR3 DNA reads as TGTGCCAGCAGCCAAGCGGGGGGGAACTACGAGCAGTACTTC.

This chain connects TRBV19 to TRBJ1-1; 12 bases agree with TRBD1. Germline V gene lookup returns CDR1 LNHDA and CDR2 SQIVND (reference sequence). V shed 6 bases, J shed 6 bases, and the junction held 14 bases outside the gene matches. The CDR3 covers 17 residues. The CDR3 bases are TGTGCCAGTAGCTATCGAGGGGGACAGGGGGCGTCGGCTGAAGCTTTCTTT. Translated: CASSYRGGQGASAEAFF.